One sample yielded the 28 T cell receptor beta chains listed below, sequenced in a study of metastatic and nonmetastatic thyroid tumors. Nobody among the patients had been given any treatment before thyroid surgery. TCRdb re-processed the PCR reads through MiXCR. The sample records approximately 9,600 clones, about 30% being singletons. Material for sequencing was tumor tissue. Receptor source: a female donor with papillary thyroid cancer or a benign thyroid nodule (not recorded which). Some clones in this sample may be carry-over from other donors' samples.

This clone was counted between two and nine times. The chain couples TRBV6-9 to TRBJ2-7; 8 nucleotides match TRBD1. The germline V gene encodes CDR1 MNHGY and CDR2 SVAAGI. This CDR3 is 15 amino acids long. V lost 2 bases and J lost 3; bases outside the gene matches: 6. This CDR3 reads CASSYDDRGGYEQYV. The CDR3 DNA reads TGTGCCAGCAGTTATGATGACAGGGGAGGCTACGAGCAGTACGTC.

Here the CDR3 DNA reads TGTGCCAGCAGCTGGGCGGGGGCCAATGGCTACACCTTC. Translation gives CASSWAGANGYTF. The genes are TRBV7-8 and TRBJ1-2; maybe TRBD1 (6 bases). The CDR3 loop spans 13 amino acids. V lost 4 bases, J lost 6 bases, and 12 bases lay in between. Germline loops: CDR1 SGHVS, CDR2 FQNEAQ.

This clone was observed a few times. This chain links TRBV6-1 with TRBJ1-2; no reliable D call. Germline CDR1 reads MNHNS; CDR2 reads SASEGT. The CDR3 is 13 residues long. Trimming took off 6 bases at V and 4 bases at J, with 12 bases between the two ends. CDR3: CASRKGPLYGYTF. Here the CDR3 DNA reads TGTGCCAGCAGAAAAGGGCCTCTCTATGGCTACACCTTC.

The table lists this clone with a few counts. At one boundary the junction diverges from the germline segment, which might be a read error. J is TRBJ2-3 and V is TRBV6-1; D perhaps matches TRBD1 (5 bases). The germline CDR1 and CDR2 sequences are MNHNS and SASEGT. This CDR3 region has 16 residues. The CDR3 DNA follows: TGTGCCAGCAGTCTACGGAGACAGCGTGGAGCAGATACTCAGTATTTT. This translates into CASSLRRQRGADTQYF.

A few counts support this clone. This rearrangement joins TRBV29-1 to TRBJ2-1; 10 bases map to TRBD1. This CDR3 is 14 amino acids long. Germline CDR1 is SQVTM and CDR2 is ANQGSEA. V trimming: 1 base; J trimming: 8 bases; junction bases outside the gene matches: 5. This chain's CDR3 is CSVEAGDRGYEQFF. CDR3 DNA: TGCAGCGTTGAAGCTGGGGACAGGGGTTATGAGCAGTTCTTC.

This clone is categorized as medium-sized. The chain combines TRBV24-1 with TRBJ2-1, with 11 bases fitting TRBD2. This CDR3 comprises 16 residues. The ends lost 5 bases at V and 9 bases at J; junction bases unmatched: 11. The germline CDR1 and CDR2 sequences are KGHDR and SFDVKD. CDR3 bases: TGTGCCACCAGTGGTGCGACTAGCGGGAAAGGGCCTGAGCAGTTCTTC. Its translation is CATSGATSGKGPEQFF.

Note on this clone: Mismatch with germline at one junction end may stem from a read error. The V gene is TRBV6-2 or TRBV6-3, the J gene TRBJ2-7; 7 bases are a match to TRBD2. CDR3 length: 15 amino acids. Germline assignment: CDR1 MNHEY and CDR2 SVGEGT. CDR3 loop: CASSYQESGNYEHYF. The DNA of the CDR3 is TGTGCCAGCAGTTACCAGGAAAGCGGGAACTACGAGCATTACTTC.

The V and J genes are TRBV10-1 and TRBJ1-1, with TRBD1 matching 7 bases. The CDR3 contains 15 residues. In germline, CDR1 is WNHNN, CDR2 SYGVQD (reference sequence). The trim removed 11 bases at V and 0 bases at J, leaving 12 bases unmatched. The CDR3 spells CAGSGTDFLNTEAFF. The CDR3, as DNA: TGCGCCGGGTCCGGGACAGATTTTTTGAACACTGAAGCTTTCTTT.

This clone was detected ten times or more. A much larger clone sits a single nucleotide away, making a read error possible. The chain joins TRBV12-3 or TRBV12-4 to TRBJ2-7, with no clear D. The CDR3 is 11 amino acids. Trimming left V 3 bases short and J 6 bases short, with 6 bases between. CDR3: CASSLSSEQYF. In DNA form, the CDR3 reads TGTGCCAGCAGTTTGTCTTCCGAGCAGTACTTC.

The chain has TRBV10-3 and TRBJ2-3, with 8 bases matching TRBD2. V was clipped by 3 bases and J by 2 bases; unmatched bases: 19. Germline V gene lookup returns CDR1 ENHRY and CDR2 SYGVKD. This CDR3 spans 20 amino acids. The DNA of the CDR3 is TGTGCCATCAGTGATCGTGTTAGTCGGGAGGGCAGATTGTCCACAGATACGCAGTATTTT. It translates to CAISDRVSREGRLSTDTQYF.

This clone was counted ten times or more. CDR3 DNA sequence: TGTGCCACCAGCAGAGGGACCGAGGGCCGGGAGCTGTTTTTT. Its translation: CATSRGTEGRELFF. The rearrangement links TRBV15 to TRBJ2-2; D possibly corresponds to TRBD2 (5 bases). Germline V gene sequence: CDR1 LNHNV, CDR2 YYDKDF (reference sequence). The CDR3 is 14 amino acids. The V and J ends lost 1 base and 9 bases respectively, with 12 bases between them.

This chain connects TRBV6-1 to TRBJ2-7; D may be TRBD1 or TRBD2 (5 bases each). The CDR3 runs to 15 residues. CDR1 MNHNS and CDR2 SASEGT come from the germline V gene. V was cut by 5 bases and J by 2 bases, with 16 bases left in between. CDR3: CASSRLGDGAYEQYF. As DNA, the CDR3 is TGTGCCAGCAGTAGACTTGGGGACGGAGCCTACGAGCAGTACTTC.

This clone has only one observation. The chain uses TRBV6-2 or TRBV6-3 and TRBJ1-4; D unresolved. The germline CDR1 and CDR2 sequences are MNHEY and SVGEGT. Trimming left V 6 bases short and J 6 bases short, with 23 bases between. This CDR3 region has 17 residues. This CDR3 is CASRDGRSVDLDEKLFF. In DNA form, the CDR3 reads TGTGCCAGCAGGGACGGTAGGTCTGTTGACCTGGATGAAAAACTGTTTTTT.

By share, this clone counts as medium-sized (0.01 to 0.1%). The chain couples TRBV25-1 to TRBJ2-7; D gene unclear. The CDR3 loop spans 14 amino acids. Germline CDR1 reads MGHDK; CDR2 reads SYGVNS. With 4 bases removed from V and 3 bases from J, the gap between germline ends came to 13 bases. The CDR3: CASSVSLGLYEQYF. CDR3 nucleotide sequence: TGTGCCAGCAGTGTCTCCCTGGGCCTCTACGAGCAGTACTTC.

The CDR3 spells CAWTLGQGGSPLHF. The CDR3 DNA reads TGTGCCTGGACCCTAGGACAGGGGGGATCACCCCTCCACTTT. The chain is built from TRBV30 and TRBJ1-6, with 10 bases fitting TRBD1. CDR1 and CDR2 from the germline V gene are GTSNPN and SVGIG (reference sequence). After removal of 4 bases from V and 10 bases from J, the junction contained 7 bases not matched to a gene. The CDR3 consists of 14 residues.

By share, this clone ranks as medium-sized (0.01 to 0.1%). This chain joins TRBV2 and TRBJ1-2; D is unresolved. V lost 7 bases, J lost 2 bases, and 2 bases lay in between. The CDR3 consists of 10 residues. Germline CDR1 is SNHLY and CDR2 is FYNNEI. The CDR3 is CASKNYGYTF. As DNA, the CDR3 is TGTGCCAGCAAGAACTATGGCTACACCTTC.

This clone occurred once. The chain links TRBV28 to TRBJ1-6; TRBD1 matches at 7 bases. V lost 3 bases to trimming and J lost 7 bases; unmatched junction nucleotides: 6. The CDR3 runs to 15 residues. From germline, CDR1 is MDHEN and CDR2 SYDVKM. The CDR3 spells CASSLAGTVNSPLHF. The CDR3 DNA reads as TGTGCCAGCAGTTTGGCCGGGACAGTGAATTCACCCCTCCACTTT.

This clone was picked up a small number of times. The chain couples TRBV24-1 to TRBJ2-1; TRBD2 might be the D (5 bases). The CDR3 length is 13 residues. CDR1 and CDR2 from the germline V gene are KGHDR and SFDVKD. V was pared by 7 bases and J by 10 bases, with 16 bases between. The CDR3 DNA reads TGTGCCACCAGCGGGAATCCCGCCCCCGAGCAGTTCTTC. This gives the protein CATSGNPAPEQFF.

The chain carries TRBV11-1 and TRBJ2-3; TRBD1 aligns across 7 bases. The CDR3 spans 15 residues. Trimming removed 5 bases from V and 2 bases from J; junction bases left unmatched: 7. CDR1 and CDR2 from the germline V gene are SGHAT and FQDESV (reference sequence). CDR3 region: CASSTKGANTDTQYF. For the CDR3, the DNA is TGTGCCAGCAGCACCAAGGGGGCTAACACAGATACGCAGTATTTT.

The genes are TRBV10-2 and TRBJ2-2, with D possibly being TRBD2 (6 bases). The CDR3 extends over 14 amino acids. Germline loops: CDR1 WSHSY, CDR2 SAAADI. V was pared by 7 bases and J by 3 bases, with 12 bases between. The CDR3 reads CASMNGRDTGELFF. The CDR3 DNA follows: TGCGCCAGCATGAACGGGAGAGACACCGGGGAGCTGTTTTTT.

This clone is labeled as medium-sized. DNA for the CDR3: TGTGCCACCAGTGACCGGGCCGGACTTAATAGGCAGTACTTC. Its translation: CATSDRAGLNRQYF. The chain uses TRBV24-1 and TRBJ2-7; D is possibly TRBD2 (5 bases). Germline V gene sequence: CDR1 KGHDR, CDR2 SFDVKD. V was trimmed by 4 bases and J by 9 bases, leaving 18 bases between them. The CDR3 extends over 14 amino acids.

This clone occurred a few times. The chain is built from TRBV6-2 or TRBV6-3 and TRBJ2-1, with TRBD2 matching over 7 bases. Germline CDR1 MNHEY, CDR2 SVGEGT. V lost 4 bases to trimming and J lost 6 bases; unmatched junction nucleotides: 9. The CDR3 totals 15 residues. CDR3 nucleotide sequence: TGTGCCAGCAGTTTTTGGGGGGGTCTCGTCAATGAGCAGTTCTTC. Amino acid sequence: CASSFWGGLVNEQFF.

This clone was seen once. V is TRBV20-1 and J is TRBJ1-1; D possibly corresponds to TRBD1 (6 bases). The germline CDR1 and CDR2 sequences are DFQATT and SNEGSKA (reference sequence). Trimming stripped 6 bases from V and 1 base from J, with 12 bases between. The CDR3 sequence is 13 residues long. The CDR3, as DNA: TGCAGTGCAAGGGACATAAGGAACACTGAAGCTTTCTTT. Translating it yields CSARDIRNTEAFF.

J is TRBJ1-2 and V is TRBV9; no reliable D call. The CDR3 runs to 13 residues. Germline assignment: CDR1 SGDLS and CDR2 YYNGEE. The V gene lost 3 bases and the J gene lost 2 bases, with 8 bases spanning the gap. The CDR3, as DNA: TGTGCCAGCAGCGCCAGGCCGAACTATGGCTACACCTTC. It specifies CASSARPNYGYTF.

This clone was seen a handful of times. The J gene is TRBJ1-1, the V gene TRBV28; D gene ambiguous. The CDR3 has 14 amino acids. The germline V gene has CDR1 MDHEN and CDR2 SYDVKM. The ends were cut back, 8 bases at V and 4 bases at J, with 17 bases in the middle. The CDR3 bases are TGTGCCAGCCCCCCGGCTGGGGAGGTCACTGAAGCTTTCTTT. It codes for CASPPAGEVTEAFF.

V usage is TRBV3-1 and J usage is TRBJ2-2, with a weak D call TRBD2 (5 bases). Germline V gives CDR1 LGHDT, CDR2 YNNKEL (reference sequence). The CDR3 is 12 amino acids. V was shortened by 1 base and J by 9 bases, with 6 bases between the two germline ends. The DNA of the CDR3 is TGTGCCAGCAGCCAAGCCGGGAGGGAGCTGTTTTTT. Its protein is CASSQAGRELFF.

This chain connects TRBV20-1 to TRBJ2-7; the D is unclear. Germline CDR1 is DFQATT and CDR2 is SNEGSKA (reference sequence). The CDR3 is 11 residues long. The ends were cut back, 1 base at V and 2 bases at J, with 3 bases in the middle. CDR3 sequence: CSARAAYEQYF. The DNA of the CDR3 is TGCAGTGCTAGAGCCGCCTACGAGCAGTACTTC.

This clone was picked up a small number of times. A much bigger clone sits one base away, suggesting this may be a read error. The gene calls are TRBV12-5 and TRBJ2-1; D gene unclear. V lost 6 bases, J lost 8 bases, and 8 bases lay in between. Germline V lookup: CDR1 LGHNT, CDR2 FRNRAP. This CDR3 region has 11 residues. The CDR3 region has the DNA TGTGCTAGTGGCCTATTCGATGAGCAGTTCTTC. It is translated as CASGLFDEQFF.